Listed below are T cell receptor beta chains from one sample, sequenced in a study of control samples from healthy donors and cancer patients. TCRdb keeps only in-frame clones here, not all; method: immunoSEQ multiplex PCR. The table records approximately 90,000 clones, less than 85% of them present only once. The sequenced sample was PBMCs. The source of these receptors is a man between 70 and 80 years old with lung cancer. Each CDR3 is given with its conserved first and last residue. A D gene is named only where the DNA matches it firmly. Size is stated for part of the rows, as once, few or many counts, or as a class when the clone is expanded.

TRBJ1-1 | - | - | TRBV29-1 | CSVRQNQNTEAFF
TRBJ2-5 | TRBD2 | once | TRBV7-3 | CASSIAGAETQYF
TRBJ2-3 | - | - | TRBV6-2/TRBV6-3 | CASSKTKGGGGQTDTQYF
TRBJ2-3 | TRBD1 | - | TRBV7-6 | CASSLAGGDRTDTQYF
TRBJ2-1 | TRBD1 | - | TRBV10-3 | CASTLDRGRPNEQFF
TRBJ2-1 | TRBD1 | - | TRBV19 | CASTPHRGVTDEQFF
TRBJ1-2 | TRBD1 | - | TRBV15 | CATTKDRGLLYGYTF
TRBJ1-1 | - | once | TRBV5-1 | CASSLNTGDTEAFF
TRBJ2-1 | - | - | TRBV5-1 | CASSLLEKGSSYNEQFF
TRBJ2-7 | - | - | TRBV9 | CASSVRAGISYEQYF
TRBJ2-1 | - | - | TRBV24-1 | CATSDGSRDEQFF
TRBJ2-7 | TRBD1 | - | TRBV15 | CATSRDQGQRDEQYF
TRBJ2-3 | TRBD2 | - | TRBV18 | CASSRTSGSTDTQYF
TRBJ2-1 | TRBD1 | once | TRBV7-9 | CASSPRDRVFGEQFF
TRBJ1-4 | TRBD1 | - | TRBV11-2 | CASSSRDRGLGKLFF
TRBJ1-2 | - | - | TRBV28 | CASSRQVVGLYGYTF
TRBJ2-7 | - | once | TRBV25-1 | CASSEFSGSYEQYF
TRBJ2-1 | - | - | TRBV7-3 | CASSLSSYNEQFF
TRBJ2-7 | - | - | TRBV18 | CASSPGRTSYEQYF
TRBJ2-3 | TRBD2 | - | TRBV6-5 | CASSSSGSTDTQYF
TRBJ2-2 | - | - | TRBV19 | CASRDKGPNTGELFF
TRBJ2-3 | - | - | TRBV20-1 | CSASRSPGPDTQYF
TRBJ1-2 | - | - | TRBV9 | CASAQGISLGYGYTF
TRBJ1-3 | TRBD1 | - | TRBV6-2/TRBV6-3 | CASSNNAGTVGNTIYF
TRBJ1-1 | - | few | TRBV5-1 | CASCFGGLNTEAFF
TRBJ1-3 | - | - | TRBV6-6 | CASSYEGVGGNTIYF
TRBJ1-5 | TRBD1 | - | TRBV6-5 | CASGQGNQPQHF
TRBJ2-2 | - | - | TRBV6-2/TRBV6-3 | CASSYGVTGELFF
TRBJ2-3 | TRBD2 | - | TRBV7-2 | CASSLALAGGSTDTQYF
TRBJ2-7 | TRBD1 | - | TRBV19 | CASSTRTGLNEQYF
TRBJ1-1 | - | few | TRBV10-3 | CAIRKPGTEAFF
TRBJ2-3 | - | - | TRBV5-3 | CARSFPGRDIILTDTQYF
TRBJ2-3 | TRBD2 | - | TRBV9 | CASTDTSGGGGSTDTQYF
TRBJ1-1 | TRBD1 | - | TRBV6-6 | CASSHNAGQKNTEAFF
TRBJ2-1 | - | - | TRBV28 | CASIRRGAGNEQFF
TRBJ2-7 | - | - | TRBV4-2 | CASSQDGHSYEQYF
TRBJ1-4 | - | medium-sized | TRBV6-6 | CASSPTDTNEKLFF
TRBJ2-7 | - | - | TRBV27 | CASRRGGGYEQYF
TRBJ2-3 | - | - | TRBV30 | CAWSVVGGSTDTQYF
TRBJ1-2 | TRBD1 | - | TRBV11-2 | CASSIDRALGYTF
TRBJ2-3 | TRBD2 | few | TRBV24-1 | CATGGGVDTQYF
TRBJ1-2 | TRBD1 | - | TRBV4-3 | CASSQDPRGLYGYTF
TRBJ1-5 | - | - | TRBV24-1 | CATSDLNLNQPQHF
TRBJ1-5 | TRBD1 | - | TRBV19 | CAIGQGVNQPQHF
TRBJ1-5 | - | - | TRBV4-3 | CASSQDKGRNQPQHF
TRBJ1-6 | TRBD1 | - | TRBV6-5 | CASRRDRVVNSPLHF